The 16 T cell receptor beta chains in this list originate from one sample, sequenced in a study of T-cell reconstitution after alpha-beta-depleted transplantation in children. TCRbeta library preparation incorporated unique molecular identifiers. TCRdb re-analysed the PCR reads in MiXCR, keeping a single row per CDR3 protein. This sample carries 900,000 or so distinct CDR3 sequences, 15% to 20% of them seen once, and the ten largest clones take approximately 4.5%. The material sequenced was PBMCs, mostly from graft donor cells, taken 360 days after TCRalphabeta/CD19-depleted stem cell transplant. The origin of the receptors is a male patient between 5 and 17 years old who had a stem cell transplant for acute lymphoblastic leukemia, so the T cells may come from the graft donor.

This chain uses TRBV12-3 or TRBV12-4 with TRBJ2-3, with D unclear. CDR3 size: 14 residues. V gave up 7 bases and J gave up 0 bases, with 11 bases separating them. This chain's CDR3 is CASTPSRSTDTQYF. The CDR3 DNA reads TGTGCCAGCACCCCCTCGAGGAGCACAGATACGCAGTATTTT.

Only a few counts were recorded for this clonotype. CDR3 in amino acids: CASSLGQGVMTYEQYF. DNA for the CDR3: TGTGCCAGCAGCTTAGGTCAGGGGGTAATGACCTACGAGCAGTACTTC. The chain carries TRBV11-2 and TRBJ2-7; 7 bases align to TRBD1. Trimming removed 1 base from V and 2 bases from J; junction bases left unmatched: 8. The germline CDR1 and CDR2 sequences are SGHAT and FQNNGV. CDR3 size: 16 residues.

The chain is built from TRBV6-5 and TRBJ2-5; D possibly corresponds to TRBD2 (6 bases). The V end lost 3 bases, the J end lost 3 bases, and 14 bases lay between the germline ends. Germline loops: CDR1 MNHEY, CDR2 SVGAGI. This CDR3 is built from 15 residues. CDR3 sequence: CASSYSPGGKETQYF. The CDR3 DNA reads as TGTGCCAGCAGTTATTCGCCCGGCGGGAAAGAGACCCAGTACTTC.

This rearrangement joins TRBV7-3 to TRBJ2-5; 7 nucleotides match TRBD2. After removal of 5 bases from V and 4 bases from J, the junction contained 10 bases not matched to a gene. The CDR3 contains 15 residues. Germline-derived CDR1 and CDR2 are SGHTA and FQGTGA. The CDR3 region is CASSLAHLAAETQYF. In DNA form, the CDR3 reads TGTGCCAGCAGCCTCGCACATCTAGCGGCAGAGACCCAGTACTTC.

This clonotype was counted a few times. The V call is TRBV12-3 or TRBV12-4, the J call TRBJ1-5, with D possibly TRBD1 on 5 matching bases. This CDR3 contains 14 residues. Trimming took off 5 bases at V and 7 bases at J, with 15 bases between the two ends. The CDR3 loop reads CASSQTQGYQPQHF. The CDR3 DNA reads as TGTGCCAGCAGTCAGACCCAGGGATACCAGCCCCAGCATTTT.

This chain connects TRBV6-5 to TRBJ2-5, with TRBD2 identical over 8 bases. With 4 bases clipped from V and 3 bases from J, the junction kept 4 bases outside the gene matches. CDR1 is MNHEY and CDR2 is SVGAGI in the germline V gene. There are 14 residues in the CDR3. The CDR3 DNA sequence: TGTGCCAGCAGTTTCGTAGCGGGGAAAGAGACCCAGTACTTC. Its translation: CASSFVAGKETQYF.

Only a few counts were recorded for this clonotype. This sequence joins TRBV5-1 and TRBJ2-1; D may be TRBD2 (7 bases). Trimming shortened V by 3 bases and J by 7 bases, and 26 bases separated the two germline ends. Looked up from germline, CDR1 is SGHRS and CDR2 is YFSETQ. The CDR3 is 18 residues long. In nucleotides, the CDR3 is TGCGCCAGCAGCTGGGGGGGCCGAGGAAAAGCTGACGGGAATGAGCAGTTCTTC. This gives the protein CASSWGGRGKADGNEQFF. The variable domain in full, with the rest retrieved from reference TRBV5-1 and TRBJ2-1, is KAGVTQTPRYLIKTRGQQVTLSCSPISGHRSVSWYQQTPGQGLQFLFEYFSETQRNKGNFPGRFSGRQFSNSRSEMNVSTLELGDSALYLCASSWGGRGKADGNEQFFGPGTRLTVL.

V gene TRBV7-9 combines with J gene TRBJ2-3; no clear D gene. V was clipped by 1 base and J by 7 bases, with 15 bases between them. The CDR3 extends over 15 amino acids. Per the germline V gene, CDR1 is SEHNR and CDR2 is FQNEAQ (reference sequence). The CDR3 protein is CASSLEFRVGYTQYF. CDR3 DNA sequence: TGTGCCAGCAGCTTAGAATTTAGAGTTGGATATACGCAGTATTTT. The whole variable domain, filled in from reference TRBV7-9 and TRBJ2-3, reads DTGVSQNPRHKITKRGQNVTFRCDPISEHNRLYWYRQTLGQGPEFLTYFQNEAQLEKSRLLSDRFSAERPKGSFSTLEIQRTEQGDSAMYLCASSLEFRVGYTQYFGPGTRLTVL.

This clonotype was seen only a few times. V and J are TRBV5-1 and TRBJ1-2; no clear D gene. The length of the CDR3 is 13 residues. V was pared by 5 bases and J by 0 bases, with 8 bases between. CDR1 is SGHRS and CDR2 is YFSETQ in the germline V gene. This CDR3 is CASSRAANYGYTF. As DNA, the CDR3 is TGCGCCAGCAGTCGCGCAGCTAACTATGGCTACACCTTC.

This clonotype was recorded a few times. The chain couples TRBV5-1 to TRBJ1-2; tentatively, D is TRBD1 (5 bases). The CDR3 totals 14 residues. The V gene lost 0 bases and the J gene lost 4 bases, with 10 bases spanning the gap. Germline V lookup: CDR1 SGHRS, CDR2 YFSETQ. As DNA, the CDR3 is TGCGCCAGCAGCTTGGACACAGGCCCCTATGGCTACACCTTC. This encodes CASSLDTGPYGYTF.

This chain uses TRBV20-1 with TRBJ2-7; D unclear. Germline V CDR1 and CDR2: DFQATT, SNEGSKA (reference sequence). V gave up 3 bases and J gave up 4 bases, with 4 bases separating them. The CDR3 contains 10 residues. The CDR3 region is CSARKYEQYF. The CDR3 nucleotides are TGCAGTGCTAGGAAGTACGAGCAGTACTTC.

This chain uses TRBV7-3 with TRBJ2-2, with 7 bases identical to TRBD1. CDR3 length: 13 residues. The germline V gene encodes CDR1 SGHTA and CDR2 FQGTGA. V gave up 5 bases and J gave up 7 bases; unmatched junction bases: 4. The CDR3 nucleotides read TGTGCCAGCAGCGCCAGGGGGATCGGGGAGCTGTTTTTT. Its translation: CASSARGIGELFF.

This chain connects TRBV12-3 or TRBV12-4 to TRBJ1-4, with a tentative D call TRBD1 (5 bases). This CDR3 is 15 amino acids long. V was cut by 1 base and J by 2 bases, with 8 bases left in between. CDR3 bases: TGTGCCAGCAGTTTAGTCGCAGGGACTAATGAAAAACTGTTTTTT. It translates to CASSLVAGTNEKLFF.

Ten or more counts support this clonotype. CDR3 loop: CASSFVREPYEQYF. In DNA form, the CDR3 reads TGTGCCAGCAGTTTTGTCAGGGAACCCTACGAGCAGTACTTC. This chain joins TRBV12-3 or TRBV12-4 and TRBJ2-7; tentatively, D is TRBD1 (5 bases). There are 14 residues in the CDR3. V lost 3 bases, J lost 2 bases, and 11 bases lay in between.

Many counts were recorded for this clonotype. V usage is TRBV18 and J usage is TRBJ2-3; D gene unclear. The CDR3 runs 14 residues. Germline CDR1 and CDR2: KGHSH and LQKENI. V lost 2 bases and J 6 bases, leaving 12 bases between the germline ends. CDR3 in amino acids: CASSPMAGVDTQYF. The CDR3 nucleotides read TGTGCCAGCTCACCAATGGCTGGGGTTGATACGCAGTATTTT.

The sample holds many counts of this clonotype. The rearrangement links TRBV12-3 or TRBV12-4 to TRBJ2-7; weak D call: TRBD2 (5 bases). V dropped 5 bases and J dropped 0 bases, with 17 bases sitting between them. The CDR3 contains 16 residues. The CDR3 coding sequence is TGTGCCAGCAGTCCGGGGAGTGCATCCGCCTCCTACGAGCAGTACTTC. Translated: CASSPGSASASYEQYF.